This T cell receptor beta chain was recovered during a study of blood T cell repertoires in COVID-19. About the research overall: Italy, Spain and the United States were the sources of the convalescent and acute COVID-19 samples.

Germline values: CDR1 KGHSH, CDR2 LQKENI. Trimming took 8 bases from V and 0 from J, leaving 13 bases between them. CDR3 length: 14 residues. In the original workflow: Cell counts per sample came from amplifying reference gene primers. Sequencing was performed with immunoSEQ multiplex PCR; in TCRdb, only in-frame clones are kept and a portion is missing. The V and J calls and clone size were taken over from that table, and D and trimming were inferred from the DNA. In the table there are over 65,000 clones, about 87% of which are singletons. Source material: peripheral blood. The sequence was collected from a human donor in a cohort sampled during active COVID-19. The chain couples TRBV18 to TRBJ1-1, with TRBD1 as a possible D gene (6 bases). For the CDR3, the DNA is TGTGCCAGCCTTGCACGACAGGTGAACACTGAAGCTTTCTTT. Its translation is CASLARQVNTEAFF.